Listed below are T cell receptor beta chains from one sample, sequenced in a study of blood T cell repertoires in COVID-19. TCRdb's copy holds only in-frame clones and misses some; the assay was immunoSEQ multiplex PCR. The sample contains approximately 73,000 clones, 86% of which appear only once. Source material: peripheral blood. All receptors derive from a woman aged 55-70 years with acute or convalescent COVID-19. CDR3s include the opening cysteine and the closing phenylalanine or tryptophan. The order of the fields is CDR3 protein, V gene.

CASSQEGRVWTEAFF TRBV4-2
CASKDSVAKNIQYF TRBV19
CASSFQGEQFF TRBV5-1
CASSLGDSGLNEKLFF TRBV28
CASRLQIDNSPLHF TRBV5-4
CASSQEFVSARQYF TRBV3-1/TRBV3-2
CASSNQDRNSEAFF TRBV5-1
CASSRSDRGNEKLFF TRBV19
CASSDRSGTEAFF TRBV6-1
CASSRGNYGYTF TRBV6-2/TRBV6-3
CASSLAPGPTYEQYF TRBV7-8
CSVLRDSHYEQYF TRBV29-1
CASSRDMGTGRYEQYF TRBV19
CASSQGLAGLGGTDTQYF TRBV27
CASSLAPGEKLFF TRBV7-3
CSARDEGYTF TRBV20-1
CASSRRGGDNEKLFF TRBV3-1/TRBV3-2
CASRGGGNTDTQYF TRBV5-1
CASSGQGSSNQPQHF TRBV6-2/TRBV6-3
CASSRGAGTPTEAFF TRBV6-5
CAWSVGTPRSGTDTQYF TRBV30
CSATPGQGRNEQYF TRBV29-1
CASSPLTTSGRPYEQYF TRBV7-9
CASSFTGDEQYF TRBV27
CASSQQGPGGNQPQHF TRBV28
CASSLGYGQERTEAFF TRBV5-4
CSVWQGSTEAFF TRBV29-1
CASSLDVAERAHKNNEQFF TRBV11-2
CASSLAPGTGFNEQYF TRBV5-1
CATSNLNEQFF TRBV24-1
CASSTTGGADTQYF TRBV6-5
CASSSGTGITYEQYF TRBV5-4
CASSLGHSYEQYF TRBV5-4